The clone carrying this T cell receptor (beta chain) showed up just a few times. Its antigen is still unknown. These data are taken from a study of immune heterogeneity within non-small cell lung tumors. Trimming cost V 7 bases and J 9 bases; bases outside gene matches: 10. CDR1 is WSHSY and CDR2 is SAAADI in the germline V gene. CDR3 length equals 13 residues. Per sample, about 600 ng of bulk tumor genomic DNA was the template used. Multiple biopsies spaced far apart were taken from each primary tumor during surgery. Patients with untreated, newly diagnosed non-small cell lung cancer underwent curative surgery. Findings and limits, study-wide: Individual patients had largely distinct high-frequency T-cell receptor beta clonotypes.

For the TCR beta CDR3, multiplex PCR with 32 V and 13 J primers performed the amplification. From the multiplex PCR reads, TCRdb called clonotypes with MiXCR, one entry per CDR3 protein. The sample holds over 10,000 distinct CDR3 sequences, 20% to 25% seen once. The rearrangement joins TRBV10-2 to TRBJ2-5, with TRBD2 matching 8 bases. The source is a man aged 45-65 years with non-small cell lung cancer. The sequencing sample was made of lung tumor tissue. The CDR3 here is CASTMDGGGSQYF. In DNA, the CDR3 is TGCGCCAGCACGATGGACGGCGGGGGGTCCCAGTACTTC.